This paragraph covers one T cell receptor beta chain sequence. Its specificity is not known. The CDR3 loop spans 13 amino acids. V shed 3 bases, J shed 5 bases, and the junction held 3 bases outside the gene matches. Germline assignment: CDR1 SQVTM and CDR2 ANQGSEA. These data belong to a study of response to subunit inactivated influenza vaccine. Study-wide results and caveats: It was the authors' suggestion that each seasonal influenza vaccination recruits few new T cells.

MiXCR, run by TCRdb on the RT-PCR reads, gives a single entry per CDR3 protein. The sample carries 800,000 or so distinct CDR3 sequences, over 20% recorded once. This sequence joins TRBV29-1 and TRBJ2-3; TRBD2 matches at 9 bases. This TCR was recovered from a man aged 50-59 years who received an inactivated influenza vaccine. Material: PBMCs from blood, obtained 4 to 6 days after vaccination. The CDR3 DNA reads as TGCAGCGTTGAGGGACTAGCTATAGATACGCAGTATTTT. Translation gives CSVEGLAIDTQYF.